The sequence of this TCR beta chain was determined in a study of blood T cell repertoires in COVID-19. Study-wide context: Samples of COVID-19 (acute and convalescent) were obtained from the United States, Italy and Spain. PBMCs, B-cell-depleted T cells, or T cells were the source of the cDNA or gDNA that made up the material.

This clone occurred a few times. With 2 bases clipped from V and 10 bases from J, the junction kept 7 bases outside the gene matches. This CDR3 spans 13 amino acids. CDR1 is GTSNPN and CDR2 is SVGIG in the germline V gene (reference sequence). Original analysis: By means of reference gene primer amplification, nucleated cell counts were estimated. The method was immunoSEQ multiplex PCR; TCRdb's version includes in-frame clones alone and lacks a portion of them. D and trimming come from the DNA, and the V and J calls and clone size come from that table. The repertoire holds approximately 170,000 clones, with about 86% as singletons.

The sequenced material came from peripheral blood. The chain carries TRBV30 and TRBJ2-1; 8 nucleotides line up with TRBD2. The TCR sequence derives from a man aged 50 to 59 with active or convalescent COVID-19. In DNA form, the CDR3 reads TGTGCCTGGAGTCTTTTAGCGGGGATGGAGCAGTTCTTC. Protein product: CAWSLLAGMEQFF.